These 17 T cell receptor beta chains originate from one sample sequenced in a study of cytomegalovirus exposure and HLA in healthy donors. This PCR relied on a set of 60 Vbeta primers and 13 Jbeta primers. Measured with immunoSEQ multiplex PCR; TCRdb has only the in-frame clones, and not every one. The table records 90,000 to 150,000 clones, roughly 70% of them present only once. Sample: PBMCs. These TCRs come from a woman aged 40 to 49 in good health and CMV-seropositive.

In this sample, this clone turned up once. V gene TRBV7-3 combines with J gene TRBJ1-4; D unclear. Germline CDR1 and CDR2: SGHTA and FQGTGA. CDR3 length equals 15 residues. Trimming took 1 base from V and 0 from J, leaving 6 bases between them. The CDR3 DNA sequence: TGTGCCAGCAGCTTAATGGCAGCAACTAATGAAAAACTGTTTTTT. Its protein product is CASSLMAATNEKLFF.

This chain uses TRBV30 with TRBJ2-1; TRBD2 agrees at 7 bases. V was pared by 4 bases and J by 0 bases, with 3 bases of the junction left unmatched. The CDR3 is made up of 14 amino acids. CDR1 is GTSNPN, CDR2 SVGIG, per germline (reference sequence). The CDR3 DNA follows: TGTGCCTGGAAGGGCGGGAGCTCCTACAATGAGCAGTTCTTC. As protein: CAWKGGSSYNEQFF.

V is TRBV27 and J is TRBJ2-7, with D tentatively TRBD1 (6 bases). The CDR3 is 15 amino acids. Germline V gene sequence: CDR1 MNHEY, CDR2 SMNVEV (reference sequence). V lost 7 bases and J 3 bases, leaving 19 bases between the germline ends. The DNA of the CDR3 is TGTGCCAGCATGATTTACCGGGACACAGACTACGAGCAGTACTTC. This encodes CASMIYRDTDYEQYF.

This clone was detected a few times. This chain connects TRBV5-4 to TRBJ2-5; a possible D gene is TRBD2 (7 bases). Germline V gene data show CDR1 as SGHNT and CDR2 as YYREEE (reference sequence). The germline V and J ends were trimmed by 2 bases and 1 base, with 12 bases remaining between them. The CDR3 totals 15 residues. CDR3 region: CASSLRGGLQETQYF. Here the CDR3 DNA reads TGTGCCAGCAGCTTACGCGGGGGCCTCCAAGAGACCCAGTACTTC.

The rearrangement uses TRBV7-9 and TRBJ1-2, with 7 bases that match TRBD1. Germline CDR1 SEHNR, CDR2 FQNEAQ (reference sequence). This CDR3 spans 15 amino acids. V shed 5 bases and J 6 bases; nucleotides not matched to a gene: 12. Here the CDR3 reads CASSPRDRKLNGYTF. The CDR3 DNA reads TGTGCCAGCAGCCCACGGGACAGAAAGCTTAATGGCTACACCTTC.

The chain links TRBV5-5 to TRBJ2-3; D possibly corresponds to TRBD2 (6 bases). The V end was cut by 4 bases, the J end by 0 bases, with 15 bases between. Germline CDR1 SGHKS, CDR2 YYEKEE (reference sequence). This CDR3 comprises 16 residues. The CDR3 sequence is CASSLDRGSSTDTQYF. CDR3 sequence (DNA): TGTGCCAGCAGCCTCGACCGGGGGAGTAGCACAGATACGCAGTATTTT.

This chain uses TRBV5-1 with TRBJ2-7; 11 bases are a match to TRBD1. This CDR3 spans 15 amino acids. Germline V gene data show CDR1 as SGHRS and CDR2 as YFSETQ. The V gene end was trimmed by 4 bases and the J gene end by 5 bases; junction bases not matched to a gene: 8. This CDR3 is CASSATGTGGDEQYF. The CDR3 nucleotides are TGCGCCAGCAGCGCAACCGGGACAGGGGGTGACGAGCAGTACTTC. Based on the CDR3 plus reference TRBV5-1 and TRBJ2-7, the full variable domain is KAGVTQTPRYLIKTRGQQVTLSCSPISGHRSVSWYQQTPGQGLQFLFEYFSETQRNKGNFPGRFSGRQFSNSRSEMNVSTLELGDSALYLCASSATGTGGDEQYFGPGTRLTVT.

V is TRBV4-3 and J is TRBJ1-4; tentatively, D is TRBD1 (5 bases). Looked up from germline, CDR1 is LGHNA and CDR2 is YSLEER. Trimming took off 5 bases at V and 6 bases at J, with 13 bases between the two ends. This CDR3 is built from 14 residues. This CDR3 is CASSSGRGDEKLFF. The CDR3 DNA follows: TGCGCCAGCAGCTCTGGGCGGGGGGATGAAAAACTGTTTTTT.

This clone was seen more than once but under ten times. This sequence joins TRBV11-2 and TRBJ2-5, with 9 bases aligning to TRBD2. The germline V gene has CDR1 SGHAT and CDR2 FQNNGV. The CDR3 covers 15 residues. V shed 0 bases and J 6 bases; nucleotides not matched to a gene: 5. In nucleotides, the CDR3 is TGTGCCAGCAGCTTAGATAGCGGGAGCGGGCAGACCCAGTACTTC. Its translation is CASSLDSGSGQTQYF.

This clone was observed a few times. The chain joins TRBV6-1 to TRBJ1-5; TRBD1 matches at 7 bases. Germline V gives CDR1 MNHNS, CDR2 SASEGT. V shed 6 bases and J 2 bases; nucleotides not matched to a gene: 4. This CDR3 has 14 amino acids. CDR3 sequence (DNA): TGTGCCAGCAGATGGGACAGCCGCAATCAGCCCCAGCATTTT. Translation: CASRWDSRNQPQHF.

The J gene is TRBJ2-3, the V gene TRBV25-1, with TRBD1 as a possible D gene (6 bases). CDR3 length: 14 residues. The V gene's germline CDR1 is MGHDK and CDR2 SYGVNS. Trimming removed 4 bases from V and 2 bases from J, with 10 bases in between. The chain's CDR3 is CASSGTVNTDTQYF. Here the CDR3 DNA reads TGTGCCAGCAGTGGGACAGTAAACACAGATACGCAGTATTTT.

The V gene is TRBV6-5, the J gene TRBJ2-7; D call uncertain. CDR1 is MNHEY and CDR2 is SVGAGI in the germline V gene. This CDR3 region has 14 residues. The V end lost 6 bases, the J end lost 0 bases, and 12 bases lay between the germline ends. The chain's CDR3 is CASRALERSYEQYF. CDR3 nucleotide sequence: TGTGCCAGCAGAGCTCTAGAGCGCTCCTACGAGCAGTACTTC.

V and J are TRBV2 and TRBJ2-5; 10 nucleotides line up with TRBD2. This CDR3 contains 17 residues. Unmatched junction bases numbered 11, after V lost 2 bases and J lost 5 bases. CDR1 and CDR2 (germline): SNHLY, FYNNEI. The CDR3 DNA reads TGTGCCAGCAGTGAATTCGTCCTAGCGGGAGAGTTGGAGACCCAGTACTTC. Translated: CASSEFVLAGELETQYF.

The chain is built from TRBV7-9 and TRBJ2-5; tentative D call: TRBD1 (5 bases). V was shortened by 0 bases and J by 1 base, with 9 bases between the two germline ends. The CDR3 runs to 15 residues. Germline V gene sequence: CDR1 SEHNR, CDR2 FQNEAQ (reference sequence). The CDR3 reads CASSLAGPPQETQYF. In nucleotides, the CDR3 is TGTGCCAGCAGCTTAGCGGGGCCCCCCCAAGAGACCCAGTACTTC.

The sample holds one count of this clone. The V and J genes are TRBV30 and TRBJ2-7; D is possibly TRBD1 (6 bases). Germline CDR1 reads GTSNPN; CDR2 reads SVGIG (reference sequence). The CDR3 is 13 residues long. V was trimmed by 5 bases and J by 5 bases, leaving 16 bases between them. This chain's CDR3 is CAWGVQGGNEQYF. CDR3 nucleotides: TGTGCCTGGGGGGTACAGGGTGGTAACGAGCAGTACTTC.

The chain joins TRBV28 to TRBJ1-4, with TRBD1 matching over 7 bases. Trimming took 4 bases from V and 4 from J; bases not matched to a gene: 3. Per the germline V gene, CDR1 is MDHEN and CDR2 is SYDVKM. This CDR3 is 14 amino acids long. The CDR3 sequence: CASSSGQDNEKLFF. CDR3 DNA sequence: TGTGCCAGCAGTTCCGGACAGGATAATGAAAAACTGTTTTTT. Combining the CDR3 with reference TRBV28 and TRBJ1-4 gives the whole variable domain DVKVTQSSRYLVKRTGEKVFLECVQDMDHENMFWYRQDPGLGLRLIYFSYDVKMKEKGDIPEGYSVSREKKERFSLILESASTNQTSMYLCASSSGQDNEKLFFGSGTQLSVL.

The rearrangement joins TRBV19 to TRBJ2-7; 8 bases map to TRBD2. This CDR3 region has 18 residues. The V and J ends lost 3 bases and 1 base, in that order; junction bases with no gene match: 14. Germline V gives CDR1 LNHDA, CDR2 SQIVND (reference sequence). The chain's CDR3 is CASSIRFNGGATSYEQYF. DNA of the CDR3: TGTGCCAGTAGTATCCGGTTTAACGGGGGGGCCACGTCCTACGAGCAGTACTTC.